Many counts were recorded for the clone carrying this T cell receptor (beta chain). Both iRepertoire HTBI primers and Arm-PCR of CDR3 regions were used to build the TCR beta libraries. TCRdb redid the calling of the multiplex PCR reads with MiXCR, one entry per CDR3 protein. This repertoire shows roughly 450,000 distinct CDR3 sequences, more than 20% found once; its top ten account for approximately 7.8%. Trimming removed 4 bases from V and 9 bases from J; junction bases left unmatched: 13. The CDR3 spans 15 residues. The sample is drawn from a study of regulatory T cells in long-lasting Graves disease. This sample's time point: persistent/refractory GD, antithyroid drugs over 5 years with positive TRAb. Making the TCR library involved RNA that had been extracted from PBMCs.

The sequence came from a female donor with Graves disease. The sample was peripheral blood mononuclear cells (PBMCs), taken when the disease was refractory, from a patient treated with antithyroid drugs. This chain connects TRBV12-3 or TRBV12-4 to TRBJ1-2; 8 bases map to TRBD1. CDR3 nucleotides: TGTGCCAGCAGTTCCGACCAGGGGGCGGGTTGGCGCTACACCTTC. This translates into CASSSDQGAGWRYTF.